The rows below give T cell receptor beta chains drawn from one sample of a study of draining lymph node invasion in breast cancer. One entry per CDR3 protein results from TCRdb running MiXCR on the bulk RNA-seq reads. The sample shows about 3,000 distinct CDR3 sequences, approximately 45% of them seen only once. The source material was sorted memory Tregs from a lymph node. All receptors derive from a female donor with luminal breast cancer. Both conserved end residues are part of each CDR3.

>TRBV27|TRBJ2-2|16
CASSHGTSGRTGELFF
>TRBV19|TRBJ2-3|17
CASKGVKAPGIRDTQYF
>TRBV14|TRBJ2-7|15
CASSRKSWKSDEQYF
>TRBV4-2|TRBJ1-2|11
CASGQGGGYTF
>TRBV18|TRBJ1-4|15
CASSPLAATNEKLFF
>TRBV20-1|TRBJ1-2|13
CSAEEGGGAGYTF
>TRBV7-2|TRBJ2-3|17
CASSLRLAGALTDTQYF
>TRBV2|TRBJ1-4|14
CASILNQGPFGLFF
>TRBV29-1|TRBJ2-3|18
CSVEDPRGEDSSTDTQYF
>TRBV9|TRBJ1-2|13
CASSRQTDYGYTF
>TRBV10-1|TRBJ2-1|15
CASSAGRQALNEQFF
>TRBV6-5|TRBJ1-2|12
CATEAAGYGYTF
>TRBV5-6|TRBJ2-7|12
CASTASFGEQYF
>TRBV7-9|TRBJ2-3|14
CASRLGLAEDTQYF
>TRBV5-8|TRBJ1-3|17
CASSLGHVQGSGNTIYF
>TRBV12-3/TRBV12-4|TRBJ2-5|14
CASSLDWGQDTQYF
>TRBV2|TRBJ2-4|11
CASSGWDIQYF
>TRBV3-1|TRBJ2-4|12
CASSQRVGIQYF
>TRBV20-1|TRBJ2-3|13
CSALEAATDTQYF
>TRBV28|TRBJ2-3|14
CASSVSGGTDTQYF
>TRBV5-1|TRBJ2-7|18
CASSSSKSGWKDSYEQYF
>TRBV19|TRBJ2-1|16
CASSPHRDRSVYEQFF
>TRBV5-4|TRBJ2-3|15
CASSLGSLSTDTQYF
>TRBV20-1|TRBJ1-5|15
CSAISRDRATQPQHF
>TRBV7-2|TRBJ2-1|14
CASSPLYGANEQFF
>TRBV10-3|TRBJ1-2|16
CAISEGQGVSGYGYTF
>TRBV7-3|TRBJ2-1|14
CASSLSPGKNEQFF
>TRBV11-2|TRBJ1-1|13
CASSHGQGVGAFF
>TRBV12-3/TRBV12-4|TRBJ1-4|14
CASSLASLREKLFF
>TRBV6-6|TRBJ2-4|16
CASSPRTGVAKNIQYF
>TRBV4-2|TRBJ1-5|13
CASSQHRDQPQHF
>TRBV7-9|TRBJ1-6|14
CASSIDRGDSPLHF
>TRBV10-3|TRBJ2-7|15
CAIMRNRGGSDEQYF
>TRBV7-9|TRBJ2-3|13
CASKRAATDTQYF
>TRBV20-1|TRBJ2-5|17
CSASPVAGGPRSETQYF
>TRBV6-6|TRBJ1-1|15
CASSYGYVLNTEAFF
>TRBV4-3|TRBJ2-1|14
CASSQGGRGDEQFF
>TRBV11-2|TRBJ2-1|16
CASSLGRASSYNEQFF
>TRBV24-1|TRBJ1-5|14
CATSQAGVNQPQHF
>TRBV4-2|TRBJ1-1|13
CASSQGRETEAFF
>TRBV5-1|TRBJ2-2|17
CASSFLAAEEDTGELFF
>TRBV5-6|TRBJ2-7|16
CASSLYSGSGAYEQYF
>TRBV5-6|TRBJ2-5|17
CASSPVGRAPYQETQYF
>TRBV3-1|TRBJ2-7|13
CASSREFPYEQYF
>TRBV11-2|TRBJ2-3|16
CASSFAYGRSTDTQYF
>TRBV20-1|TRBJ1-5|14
CSATTGTGFQPQHF
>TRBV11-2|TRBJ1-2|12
CASSFVSGGYTF
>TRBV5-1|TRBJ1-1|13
CASRNFLNTEAFF
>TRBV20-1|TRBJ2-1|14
CSAESRESDNEQFF
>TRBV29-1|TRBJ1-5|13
CSVVWQPNQPQHF
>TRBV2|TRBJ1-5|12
CASSGDNQPQHF
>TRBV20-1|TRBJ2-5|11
CSGTAEETQYF